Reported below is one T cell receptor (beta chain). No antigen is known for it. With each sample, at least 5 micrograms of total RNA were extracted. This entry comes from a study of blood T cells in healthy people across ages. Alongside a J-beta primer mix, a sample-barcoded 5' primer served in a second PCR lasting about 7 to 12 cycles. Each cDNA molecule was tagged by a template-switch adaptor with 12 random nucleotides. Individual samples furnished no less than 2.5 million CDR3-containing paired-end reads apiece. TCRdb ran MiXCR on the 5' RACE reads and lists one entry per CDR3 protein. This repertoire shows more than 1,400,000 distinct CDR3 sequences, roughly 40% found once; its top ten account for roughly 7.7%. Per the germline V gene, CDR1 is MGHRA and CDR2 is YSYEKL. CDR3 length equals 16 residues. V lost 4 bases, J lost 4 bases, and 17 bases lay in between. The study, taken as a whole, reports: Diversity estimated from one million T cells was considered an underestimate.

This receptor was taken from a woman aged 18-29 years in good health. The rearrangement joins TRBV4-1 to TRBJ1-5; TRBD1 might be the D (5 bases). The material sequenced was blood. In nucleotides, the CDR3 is TGCGCCAGCAGCCCTCGAGGGGCGGGCGGGAATCAGCCCCAGCATTTT. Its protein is CASSPRGAGGNQPQHF.